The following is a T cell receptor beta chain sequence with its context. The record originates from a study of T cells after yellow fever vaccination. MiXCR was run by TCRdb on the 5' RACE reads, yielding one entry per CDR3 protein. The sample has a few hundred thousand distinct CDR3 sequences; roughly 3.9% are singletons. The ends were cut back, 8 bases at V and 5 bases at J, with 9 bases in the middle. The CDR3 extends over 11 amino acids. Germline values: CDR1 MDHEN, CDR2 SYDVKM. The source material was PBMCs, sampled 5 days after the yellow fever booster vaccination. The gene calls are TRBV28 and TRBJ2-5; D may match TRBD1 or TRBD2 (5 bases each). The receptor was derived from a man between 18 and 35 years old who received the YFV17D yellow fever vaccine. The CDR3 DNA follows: TGTGCCAGCTGGGGGTCCGAGACCCAGTACTTC. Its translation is CASWGSETQYF.